These 27 T cell receptor beta chains share one sample of origin, sequenced in a study of T cell changes during pregnancy in multiple sclerosis. The method was immunoSEQ multiplex PCR; TCRdb's version includes in-frame clones alone and lacks a portion of them. The sample includes roughly 30,000 clones, around nine tenths seen only once; the top ten take over 5.5%. Sequences were derived from CD8+ T cells from peripheral blood mononuclear cells, sampled after pregnancy. The receptors were sampled from a female donor with multiple sclerosis, enrolled in a pregnancy study.

This clone was recorded once. The chain has TRBV7-6 and TRBJ2-3; D might be TRBD1 (6 bases). From germline, CDR1 is SGHVS and CDR2 FNYEAQ. The CDR3 has 16 amino acids. V was cut by 5 bases and J by 0 bases, with 15 bases left in between. The CDR3 DNA reads TGTGCCAGCAGCCCCCCAGTGGGGGCTAGCACAGATACGCAGTATTTT. Protein: CASSPPVGASTDTQYF.

This chain connects TRBV13 to TRBJ2-2; TRBD2 aligns across 8 bases. V lost 1 base to trimming and J lost 4 bases; unmatched junction nucleotides: 2. The CDR3 spans 15 residues. Per the germline V gene, CDR1 is PRHDT and CDR2 is FYEKMQ (reference sequence). CDR3 protein: CASSLAGGGTGELFF. In DNA form, the CDR3 reads TGTGCCAGCAGCTTAGCGGGAGGGGGCACCGGGGAGCTGTTTTTT.

This clone has only one observation. The chain combines TRBV6-6 with TRBJ2-1; 12 bases fit TRBD2. CDR1 is MNHNY, CDR2 SVGAGI, per germline (reference sequence). There are 14 residues in the CDR3. Unmatched junction bases numbered 6, after V lost 11 bases and J lost 4 bases. Here the CDR3 DNA reads TGTGCCGGGGCTCTAGCGGGAGGGTACAATGAGCAGTTCTTC. Translated, it gives CAGALAGGYNEQFF.

The chain combines TRBV7-2 with TRBJ2-7, with a tentative D call TRBD1 (5 bases). This CDR3 spans 15 amino acids. Looked up from germline, CDR1 is SGHTA and CDR2 is FQGNSA. Trimming shortened V by 8 bases and J by 0 bases, and 17 bases separated the two germline ends. CDR3 amino acids: CASAHDSTSSYEQYF. CDR3 bases: TGTGCCAGCGCACACGACAGTACGAGCTCCTACGAGCAGTACTTC.

This rearrangement joins TRBV9 to TRBJ1-4; possibly TRBD1 for D (6 bases). The CDR3 runs to 15 residues. In germline, CDR1 is SGDLS, CDR2 YYNGEE. Trimming removed 4 bases from V and 6 bases from J, with 16 bases in between. CDR3 DNA: TGTGCCAGCAGCCACCGGACAGTGGGGGATGAAAAACTGTTTTTT. It yields the protein CASSHRTVGDEKLFF.

This clone was counted at least ten times. V usage is TRBV4-3 and J usage is TRBJ1-4, with 9 bases matching TRBD1. Looked up from germline, CDR1 is LGHNA and CDR2 is YSLEER. V was clipped by 5 bases and J by 7 bases; unmatched bases: 11. The CDR3 is 16 residues long. The DNA of the CDR3 is TGCGCCAGCAGCACCCAAACGGGACAGGGATTTGAAAAACTGTTTTTT. It codes for CASSTQTGQGFEKLFF.

The gene calls are TRBV11-2 and TRBJ2-5; tentatively, D is TRBD2 (6 bases). This CDR3 contains 15 residues. Germline-derived CDR1 and CDR2 are SGHAT and FQNNGV. V was clipped by 1 base and J by 1 base, with 10 bases between them. CDR3 sequence reads: CASSLVGGLQETQYF. The CDR3 DNA follows: TGTGCCAGCAGCTTAGTCGGGGGACTCCAAGAGACCCAGTACTTC.

The DNA for the CDR3 is TGTGCCAGCAGTGACACGGGAGCAGATACGCAGTATTTT. Amino acid sequence: CASSDTGADTQYF. The J gene is TRBJ2-3, the V gene TRBV25-1; a weak D match, TRBD2 (6 bases). This CDR3 contains 13 residues. V gave up 3 bases and J gave up 4 bases, with 8 bases separating them. Looked up from germline, CDR1 is MGHDK and CDR2 is SYGVNS.

The genes are TRBV23-1 and TRBJ2-7; 9 bases fit TRBD1. TRBV23-1 is an ORF, with its function uncertain. There are 15 residues in the CDR3. J lost 6 bases, V lost 0 bases, and 6 bases had no gene match. The CDR3, as DNA: TGCGCCAGCAGTCAATCGCGGACAGGGGTTTGCGAGCAGTACTTC. It codes for CASSQSRTGVCEQYF.

The chain carries TRBV7-2 and TRBJ1-5; the D gene is possibly TRBD1 (6 bases). This CDR3 spans 14 amino acids. V was cut by 3 bases and J by 4 bases, with 10 bases left in between. The germline gives CDR1 SGHTA, CDR2 FQGNSA. CDR3 DNA: TGTGCCAGCAGCTTGGTGGGGGCGAATCAGCCCCAGCATTTT. Its translation is CASSLVGANQPQHF.

The chain combines TRBV27 with TRBJ2-7, with D perhaps TRBD2 (6 bases). This CDR3 has 13 amino acids. Trimming shortened V by 5 bases and J by 4 bases, and 12 bases separated the two germline ends. CDR1 MNHEY and CDR2 SMNVEV come from the germline V gene (reference sequence). CDR3 amino acids: CASSPGLDYEQYF. CDR3 in DNA: TGTGCCAGCAGTCCGGGACTGGATTACGAGCAGTACTTC.

The V call is TRBV6-5, the J call TRBJ2-1; 7 positions agree with TRBD1. Germline-derived CDR1 and CDR2 are MNHEY and SVGAGI. With 8 bases clipped from V and 2 bases from J, the junction kept 6 bases outside the gene matches. This CDR3 has 14 amino acids. CDR3 nucleotides: TGTGCCAGCGGGCAGGACAGGACCTACAATGAGCAGTTCTTC. It specifies CASGQDRTYNEQFF.

This clone has more than one count but fewer than ten. The rearrangement uses TRBV5-1 and TRBJ1-1; 7 bases line up with TRBD1. CDR3 length: 15 residues. With 1 base clipped from V and 3 bases from J, the junction kept 6 bases outside the gene matches. Germline loops: CDR1 SGHRS, CDR2 YFSETQ. In DNA form, the CDR3 reads TGCGCCAGCAGCTTGCGACAGGGTGAGGACACTGAAGCTTTCTTT. It is translated as CASSLRQGEDTEAFF.

This chain joins TRBV9 and TRBJ1-1, with TRBD1 matching 11 bases. The CDR3 consists of 15 residues. V lost 3 bases, J lost 4 bases, and 5 bases stayed unmatched. The germline gives CDR1 SGDLS, CDR2 YYNGEE. The CDR3 nucleotides read TGTGCCAGCAGCGGGGGACAGGGGGTAGTCACTGAAGCTTTCTTT. Its protein is CASSGGQGVVTEAFF.

The rearrangement uses TRBV7-8 and TRBJ1-2; 8 nucleotides match TRBD1. From germline, CDR1 is SGHVS and CDR2 FQNEAQ. V trimming: 7 bases; J trimming: 5 bases; junction bases outside the gene matches: 12. This CDR3 contains 15 residues. The CDR3 protein is CASTLGQDARYGYTF. CDR3 nucleotide sequence: TGTGCCAGCACCCTGGGACAGGACGCTCGGTATGGCTACACCTTC. Full variable domain (rest looked up from reference TRBV7-8 and TRBJ1-2): GAGVSQSPRYKVAKRGQDVALRCDPISGHVSLFWYQQALGQGPEFLTYFQNEAQLDKSGLPSDRFFAERPEGSVSTLKIQRTQQEDSAVYLCASTLGQDARYGYTFGSGTRLTVV.

J is TRBJ1-1 and V is TRBV7-9, with TRBD1 identical over 8 bases. Germline V lookup: CDR1 SEHNR, CDR2 FQNEAQ (reference sequence). The CDR3 is made up of 15 amino acids. V dropped 5 bases and J dropped 4; count of bases not matched to a gene: 9. The DNA for the CDR3 is TGTGCCAGCAGCCCTCGGACAGGGCCGATCACTGAAGCTTTCTTT. Protein: CASSPRTGPITEAFF.

The V call is TRBV7-3, the J call TRBJ2-7; no reliable D call. Germline CDR1 is SGHTA and CDR2 is FQGTGA. V lost 2 bases and J lost 5, with 16 bases in between. This CDR3 is 15 amino acids long. The CDR3 spells CASSLEQTSLDEQYF. The CDR3 nucleotides read TGTGCCAGCAGCTTAGAACAGACCTCTCTCGACGAGCAGTACTTC.

The genes are TRBV6-1 and TRBJ2-7; 8 bases are shared with TRBD1. J was trimmed by 1 base and V by 3 bases; bases with no gene match: 2. The CDR3 runs 14 residues. The germline gives CDR1 MNHNS, CDR2 SASEGT. The chain's CDR3 is CASSDRGLSYEQYF. Written as DNA, the CDR3 is TGTGCCAGCAGTGACAGGGGGCTTTCCTACGAGCAGTACTTC.

The chain carries TRBV28 and TRBJ2-5, with D possibly being TRBD1 (5 bases). The V and J ends lost 2 bases and 5 bases respectively, with 12 bases between them. Germline-derived CDR1 and CDR2 are MDHEN and SYDVKM. The CDR3 covers 14 residues. This chain's CDR3 is CASSLTQGLETQYF. The CDR3 bases are TGTGCCAGCAGTTTAACCCAGGGATTGGAGACCCAGTACTTC.

The V gene is TRBV18, the J gene TRBJ2-7; 9 nucleotides agree with TRBD1. The trim removed 8 bases at V and 4 bases at J, leaving 6 bases unmatched. The CDR3 is 13 residues long. In germline, CDR1 is KGHSH, CDR2 LQKENI. The CDR3: CASRDRATYEQYF. As DNA, the CDR3 is TGTGCCAGCCGGGACAGGGCTACGTACGAGCAGTACTTC.

The gene calls are TRBV7-9 and TRBJ1-1; unclear D gene. Trimming left V 5 bases short and J 1 base short, with 14 bases between. Germline values: CDR1 SEHNR, CDR2 FQNEAQ (reference sequence). There are 15 residues in the CDR3. The CDR3 DNA reads as TGTGCCAGCAGCCCCCCAACCGGGAGGAACACTGAAGCTTTCTTT. This codes for CASSPPTGRNTEAFF.

The CDR3 region is CASSLVPGTEAFF. The CDR3 nucleotides are TGCGCCAGCAGCTTGGTCCCGGGCACTGAAGCTTTCTTT. The genes are TRBV5-1 and TRBJ1-1; D gene ambiguous. Germline V CDR1 and CDR2: SGHRS, YFSETQ. The CDR3 is made up of 13 amino acids. Trimming cost V 0 bases and J 4 bases, with 7 bases left between them.

The CDR3 region is CASSSQQGGEKLFF. The DNA for the CDR3 is TGTGCCAGCAGTTCGCAACAGGGTGGTGAAAAACTGTTTTTT. This sequence joins TRBV27 and TRBJ1-4; maybe TRBD1 (6 bases). With 4 bases removed from V and 7 bases from J, the gap between germline ends came to 13 bases. Germline V lookup: CDR1 MNHEY, CDR2 SMNVEV (reference sequence). This CDR3 region has 14 residues.

This clone has more than one count but fewer than ten. The sample contains more than one DNA sequence encoding this CDR3. The gene calls are TRBV7-9 and TRBJ2-7; possibly TRBD1 for D (6 bases). V lost 2 bases, J lost 4 bases, and 6 bases lay in between. The CDR3 loop spans 12 amino acids. Germline CDR1 is SEHNR and CDR2 is FQNEAQ (reference sequence). The CDR3 region has the DNA TGTGCCAGCAGCTTACAGGGGTACGAGCAGTACTTC. Translated: CASSLQGYEQYF. The full variable domain, completed using reference TRBV7-9 and TRBJ2-7, is DTGVSQNPRHKITKRGQNVTFRCDPISEHNRLYWYRQTLGQGPEFLTYFQNEAQLEKSRLLSDRFSAERPKGSFSTLEIQRTEQGDSAMYLCASSLQGYEQYFGPGTRLTVT.

The chain recombines TRBV6-1 with TRBJ1-2; D call uncertain. The CDR3 is 13 residues long. The V end lost 7 bases, the J end lost 8 bases, and 17 bases lay between the germline ends. The germline V gene encodes CDR1 MNHNS and CDR2 SASEGT. The CDR3 nucleotides read TGTGCCAGCATTTCTGGCGAGAGTAGCGGCTACACCTTC. This translates into CASISGESSGYTF.

This sequence joins TRBV5-1 and TRBJ1-5, with TRBD1 as a possible D gene (5 bases). Trimming removed 4 bases from V and 3 bases from J, with 23 bases in between. The CDR3 is 18 amino acids. Per germline, CDR1 SGHRS and CDR2 YFSETQ. The CDR3 DNA sequence: TGCGCCAGCAGCGGATATCCGGGGGAGTACGAGTACAATCAGCCCCAGCATTTT. Encoded protein: CASSGYPGEYEYNQPQHF.

The chain joins TRBV7-3 to TRBJ2-3, with 13 bases that match TRBD2. The CDR3 spans 19 residues. The V gene's germline CDR1 is SGHTA and CDR2 FQGTGA. V lost 1 base, J lost 2 bases, and 9 bases stayed unmatched. The CDR3 nucleotides read TGTGCCAGCAGCTTAAAGGGCTGGGGGACTAGCGGGGACACAGATACGCAGTATTTT. Translating gives CASSLKGWGTSGDTDTQYF.